Described below is a single T cell receptor beta chain sequence and its context. The record originates from a study of blood T cells in healthy people across ages. For the study at large: About one barcoded TCR beta cDNA was captured per two T cells.

The CDR3 spans 16 residues. Germline V gene data show CDR1 as SGHRS and CDR2 as YFSETQ. The authors ran a second PCR of about 6 to 11 cycles using a sample-barcoded 5' primer and a J-beta primer mix. MiXCR, run by TCRdb on the 5' RACE reads, gives a single entry per CDR3 protein. The sample carries roughly 1.4 million distinct CDR3 sequences, approximately 59% recorded once. This clonotype originated in a man younger than 30 in good health. What was sequenced was blood. This sequence joins TRBV5-1 and TRBJ2-4; TRBD2 aligns across 8 bases. The DNA matches TRBJ2-7 better at its end, which makes the J call doubtful. CDR3 sequence (DNA): TGCGCCAGCAGCTTCCTAAGCGGGAGCCCTCCCTACGAGCAGTACTTC. Translation: CASSFLSGSPPYEQYF.